These T cell receptor beta chains were read from a single sample in a study of cytomegalovirus exposure and HLA in healthy donors. TCRdb's copy holds only in-frame clones and misses some; the assay was immunoSEQ multiplex PCR. The data show 130,000 or so clones, roughly 80% seen once. Source material: PBMCs. These receptors all come from a man aged 30 to 39 in good health and CMV-seronegative. The CDR3 runs from the conserved cysteine through the conserved F or W. The order of the fields is clone size, J gene, D gene, V gene, CDR3 DNA, CDR3 protein. A D gene is named only where the DNA matches it firmly. The size of a clone is reported for some rows only, either as once, few or many, or as a class for expanded clones.

abundance: NA; j_gene: TRBJ2-7; d_gene: NA; v_gene: TRBV29-1; CDR3nt: TGCAGCGTTGTGATGGCGGTTGAGCAGTACTTC; CDR3aa: CSVVMAVEQYF
abundance: NA; j_gene: TRBJ2-1; d_gene: NA; v_gene: TRBV16; CDR3nt: TGTGCCAGCAGCCAACTATCTCCCCCCGCCAATGAGCAGTTCTTC; CDR3aa: CASSQLSPPANEQFF
abundance: NA; j_gene: TRBJ1-2; d_gene: TRBD1; v_gene: TRBV28; CDR3nt: TGTGCCAGCAGTTTATCCGGGACAGGGTATGGCTACACCTTC; CDR3aa: CASSLSGTGYGYTF
abundance: NA; j_gene: TRBJ2-3; d_gene: TRBD2; v_gene: TRBV9; CDR3nt: TGTGCCAGCAGCGTCAGGACTAGCGGGAGTGCAGATACGCAGTATTTT; CDR3aa: CASSVRTSGSADTQYF
abundance: NA; j_gene: TRBJ2-5; d_gene: TRBD2; v_gene: TRBV9; CDR3nt: TGTGCCAGCAGCGCGGGTAGCGGGGGTCCAGGTGAGACCCAGTACTTC; CDR3aa: CASSAGSGGPGETQYF
abundance: few; j_gene: TRBJ2-7; d_gene: TRBD1; v_gene: TRBV30; CDR3nt: TGTGCCTGGAGTGTACGGGGACAGGGGGCATACGAGCAGTACTTC; CDR3aa: CAWSVRGQGAYEQYF
abundance: NA; j_gene: TRBJ2-1; d_gene: TRBD2; v_gene: TRBV5-6; CDR3nt: TGTGCCAGCAGCGAGGGACTAGCGGGACACAATGAGCAGTTCTTC; CDR3aa: CASSEGLAGHNEQFF
abundance: NA; j_gene: TRBJ1-2; d_gene: NA; v_gene: TRBV5-1; CDR3nt: TGCGCCAGCAGCTTAGTTACAGAAAGGGGTGGCTACACCTTC; CDR3aa: CASSLVTERGGYTF
abundance: few; j_gene: TRBJ2-1; d_gene: TRBD1; v_gene: TRBV10-3; CDR3nt: TGTGCCATCAGGAAAACAGGGGGAACATACAATGAGCAGTTCTTC; CDR3aa: CAIRKTGGTYNEQFF
abundance: NA; j_gene: TRBJ2-7; d_gene: NA; v_gene: TRBV7-3; CDR3nt: TGTGCCAGCAGCTTAACGGGTAGCAACGAGCAGTACTTC; CDR3aa: CASSLTGSNEQYF
abundance: NA; j_gene: TRBJ2-1; d_gene: NA; v_gene: TRBV5-1; CDR3nt: TGCGCCAGCAGCTTTATTGGGGGAGGATTAATCAGAATCTACAATGAGCAGTTCTTC; CDR3aa: CASSFIGGGLIRIYNEQFF
abundance: NA; j_gene: TRBJ2-3; d_gene: NA; v_gene: TRBV7-8; CDR3nt: TGTGCCAGCAGACGGAGACAGGGCACAGATACGCAGTATTTT; CDR3aa: CASRRRQGTDTQYF
abundance: NA; j_gene: TRBJ2-2; d_gene: TRBD2; v_gene: TRBV18; CDR3nt: TGTGCCAGCTCACGGACTAGCGGGTTGACCGGGGAGCTGTTTTTT; CDR3aa: CASSRTSGLTGELFF
abundance: NA; j_gene: TRBJ2-6; d_gene: TRBD1; v_gene: TRBV4-1; CDR3nt: TGCGCCAGCAGCTCAGCCGGGACAGGGATGGACGTCCTGACTTTC; CDR3aa: CASSSAGTGMDVLTF
abundance: NA; j_gene: TRBJ1-5; d_gene: NA; v_gene: TRBV27; CDR3nt: TGTGCCAGCAGACCGAACAGGCTGCTCGGCAATCAGCCCCAGCATTTT; CDR3aa: CASRPNRLLGNQPQHF
abundance: NA; j_gene: TRBJ1-2; d_gene: NA; v_gene: TRBV9; CDR3nt: TGTGCCAGCAGCGTAGAAGAATCAGGGAAGAGCTACACCTTC; CDR3aa: CASSVEESGKSYTF
abundance: NA; j_gene: TRBJ1-2; d_gene: TRBD1; v_gene: TRBV18; CDR3nt: TGTGCCAGCTCACCCGGACAGGGAAAGAGCTATGGCTACACCTTC; CDR3aa: CASSPGQGKSYGYTF
abundance: NA; j_gene: TRBJ2-2; d_gene: TRBD2; v_gene: TRBV28; CDR3nt: TGTGCCAGCTTTAGCGGGCCGAACACCGGGGAGCTGTTTTTT; CDR3aa: CASFSGPNTGELFF